The TCR beta chain described here comes from a study of blood T cell repertoires in COVID-19. Across the whole study: COVID-19 samples from acute and convalescent phases originated in the United States, Italy and Spain.

This table comes from immunoSEQ multiplex PCR, and its TCRdb copy is limited to in-frame clones, with some not included. The profile covers around 37,000 clones, with 91% appearing a single time and 5.5% taken by the ten largest. This clonotype was obtained from a woman older than 75 with acute or convalescent COVID-19. The sequencing input was peripheral blood.

The CDR3, as DNA: TGTGCCAGCAGCCAAGAGGGCCGCAGCAATCAGCCCCAGCATTTT. It yields the protein CASSQEGRSNQPQHF. This chain links TRBV4-2 with TRBJ1-5; D not certain. The V and J ends lost 0 bases and 1 base respectively, with 7 bases between them. The CDR3 covers 15 residues. CDR1 is LGHNA and CDR2 is YNFKEQ in the germline V gene.